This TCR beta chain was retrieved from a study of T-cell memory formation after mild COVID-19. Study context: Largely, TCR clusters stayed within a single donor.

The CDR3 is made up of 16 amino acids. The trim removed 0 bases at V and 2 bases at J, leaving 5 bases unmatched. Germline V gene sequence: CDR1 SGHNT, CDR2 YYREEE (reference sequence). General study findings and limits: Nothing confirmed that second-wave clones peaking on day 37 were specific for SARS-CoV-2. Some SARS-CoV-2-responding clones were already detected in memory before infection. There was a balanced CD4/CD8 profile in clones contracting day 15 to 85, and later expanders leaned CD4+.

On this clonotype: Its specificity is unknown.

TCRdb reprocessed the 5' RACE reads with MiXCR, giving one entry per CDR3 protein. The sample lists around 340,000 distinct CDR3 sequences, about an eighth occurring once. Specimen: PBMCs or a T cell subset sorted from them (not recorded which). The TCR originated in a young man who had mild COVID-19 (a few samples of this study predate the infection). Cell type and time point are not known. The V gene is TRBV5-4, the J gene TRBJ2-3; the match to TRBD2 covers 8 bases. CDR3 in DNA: TGTGCCAGCAGCTTGGGGCTAGCGGGCCCCACAGATACGCAGTATTTT. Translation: CASSLGLAGPTDTQYF. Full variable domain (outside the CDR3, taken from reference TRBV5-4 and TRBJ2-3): ETGVTQSPTHLIKTRGQQVTLRCSSQSGHNTVSWYQQALGQGPQFIFQYYREEENGRGNFPPRFSGLQFPNYSSELNVNALELDDSALYLCASSLGLAGPTDTQYFGPGTRLTVL.